This T cell receptor beta chain was recorded in a study of blood T cell repertoires in COVID-19. Study context: Acute-phase and convalescent COVID-19 samples originated in the United States, Italy and Spain. PBMCs, B-cell-depleted T cells, or T cells provided the cDNA or gDNA that made up the material.

During active infection, Seattle patients enrolled and were then monitored through disease. Original analysis: Amplification with reference gene primers provided the estimates of nucleated cell counts. Only in-frame clones appear in the TCRdb table, and some are missing; sequencing was by immunoSEQ multiplex PCR. V, J and clone size derive from that table, while D and trimming were established from the DNA sequence. In the table there are 170,000 or so clones, approximately 86% of which are singletons. CDR3 size: 19 residues. CDR1 SGHTA and CDR2 FQGNSA come from the germline V gene. The ends lost 5 bases at V and 1 base at J; junction bases unmatched: 11.

The TCR originated in a man aged 55 to 70 with COVID-19, enrolled during active disease. Sequencing used peripheral blood. The chain uses TRBV7-2 and TRBJ2-1; 13 positions match TRBD2. This CDR3 reads CASSTPPGLAGWSYNEQFF. The CDR3 region has the DNA TGTGCCAGCAGCACCCCCCCGGGACTAGCGGGATGGTCCTACAATGAGCAGTTCTTC.